This T cell receptor (beta chain) derives from a study of shared clonotypes between healthy human individuals. V lost 7 bases to trimming and J lost 4 bases; unmatched junction nucleotides: 5. Germline V lookup: CDR1 LNHDA, CDR2 SQIVND (reference sequence). The CDR3 has 14 amino acids. Profiling relied on immunoSEQ multiplex PCR, and the TCRdb table lists in-frame clones only, not all of them. The sample lists hundreds of thousands of clones, roughly three quarters occurring once. The source is a woman in her 40s in good health. Some clones in this sample may be carry-over from other donors' samples. J is TRBJ2-2 and V is TRBV19; 8 positions agree with TRBD1. Sequencing was performed on PBMCs. CDR3 sequence reads: CASTPGQGTGELFF. Written as DNA, the CDR3 is TGTGCCAGTACCCCCGGACAGGGCACCGGGGAGCTGTTTTTT.